These 6 T cell receptor beta chains originate from one sample sequenced in a study of beta chain features in type 1 diabetes. The study's findings and limits: All four CD4+ subsets of Type 1 diabetes patients contained TCRB CDR3s that were moderately but significantly shorter.

Every bit of the isolated RNA underwent reverse transcription, so sequencing read expressed TCRB transcripts. Some clones are missing from TCRdb's copy, which holds only in-frame ones; the method was immunoSEQ multiplex PCR. This table has more than 200,000 clones, approximately 16% appearing once. Their cognate antigens are unknown. Sequenced input: naive CD4+ T cells from blood. The receptor source for this set is a man between 25 and 39 years old with type 1 diabetes.

The chain recombines TRBV7-9 with TRBJ2-4; 8 positions match TRBD2. V lost 2 bases to trimming and J lost 4 bases; unmatched junction nucleotides: 7. Germline CDR1 SEHNR, CDR2 FQNEAQ (reference sequence). The CDR3 has 16 amino acids. CDR3 nucleotide sequence: TGTGCCAGCAGCTTATTACTAGCGGAGGGGAAAAACATTCAGTACTTC. Its translation: CASSLLLAEGKNIQYF.

This clone was seen just once. V gene TRBV20-1 combines with J gene TRBJ2-5; unclear D gene. Germline values: CDR1 DFQATT, CDR2 SNEGSKA (reference sequence). V was clipped by 5 bases and J by 5 bases, with 6 bases between them. This CDR3 is built from 10 residues. The CDR3 nucleotides read TGCAGTGCTGATCGGGAGACCCAGTACTTC. Translated, it gives CSADRETQYF.

The J gene is TRBJ2-7, the V gene TRBV27, with D uncertain. Trimming left V 2 bases short and J 1 base short, with 6 bases between. The CDR3 consists of 13 residues. Germline V gene lookup returns CDR1 MNHEY and CDR2 SMNVEV (reference sequence). The CDR3 DNA sequence: TGTGCCAGCAGTTTACAGGTATCCTACGAGCAGTACTTC. Translation: CASSLQVSYEQYF.

This clone was counted between two and nine times. This chain links TRBV7-9 with TRBJ2-3; TRBD1 aligns across 9 bases. Germline V gene data show CDR1 as SEHNR and CDR2 as FQNEAQ (reference sequence). The ends lost 4 bases at V and 4 bases at J; junction bases unmatched: 9. The CDR3 runs to 16 residues. The CDR3 region is CASSSPGTGIADTQYF. Here the CDR3 DNA reads TGTGCCAGCAGCTCGCCCGGGACAGGGATTGCAGATACGCAGTATTTT.

This clone showed up just a few times. V usage is TRBV30 and J usage is TRBJ2-3, with D unclear. Germline CDR1 reads GTSNPN; CDR2 reads SVGIG (reference sequence). V dropped 7 bases and J dropped 5 bases, with 19 bases sitting between them. The CDR3 runs to 14 residues. The CDR3: CASSAARQVDTQYF. The DNA of the CDR3 is TGTGCCTCCTCGGCGGCGAGACAAGTAGATACGCAGTATTTT.

This clone was detected only a few times. J is TRBJ2-5 and V is TRBV30; TRBD2 aligns across 12 bases. Germline V gene sequence: CDR1 GTSNPN, CDR2 SVGIG (reference sequence). Trimming cost V 7 bases and J 5 bases; bases outside gene matches: 8. CDR3 size: 14 residues. This CDR3 is CAFLAGGPGETQYF. The CDR3 DNA follows: TGTGCCTTCCTAGCGGGAGGGCCTGGGGAGACCCAGTACTTC.